The sequence of this TCR beta chain was determined in a study of blood T cells in healthy people across ages. Primed by a sample-barcoded 5' primer and a J-beta primer mix, a second PCR proceeded for about 7 to 12 cycles. A tag from a template-switch adaptor with 12 random nucleotides marked each cDNA molecule. TCRdb recomputed calls from the 5' RACE reads with MiXCR, one row per CDR3 protein. The sample includes over a million distinct CDR3 sequences, approximately 39% of them seen just once. About this clonotype: A read error may account for a junction end that differs from germline.

They isolated at least 6 million PBMCs from each sample. In germline, CDR1 is SGDLS, CDR2 YYNGEE. This CDR3 is built from 14 residues. The rearrangement joins TRBV9 to TRBJ2-3; D is unresolved. The specimen sequenced was blood. This TCR derives from a woman aged 18-29 years in good health. The CDR3, as DNA: TGTGCCAGCAGCGTAAGCAGGAACCCAGATACGCGGTATTTT. Its translation is CASSVSRNPDTRYF.